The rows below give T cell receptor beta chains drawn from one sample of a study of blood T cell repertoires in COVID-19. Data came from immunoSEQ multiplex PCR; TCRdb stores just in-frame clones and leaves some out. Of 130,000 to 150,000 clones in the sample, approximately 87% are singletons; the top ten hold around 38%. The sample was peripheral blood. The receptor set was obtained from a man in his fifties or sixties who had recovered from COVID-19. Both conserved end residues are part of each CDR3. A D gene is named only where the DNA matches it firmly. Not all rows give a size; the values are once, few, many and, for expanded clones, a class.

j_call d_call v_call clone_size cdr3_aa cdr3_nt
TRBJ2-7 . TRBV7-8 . CASSLGGSRRIYEQYF TGTGCCAGCAGCTTGGGAGGCAGCCGAAGAATATACGAGCAGTACTTC
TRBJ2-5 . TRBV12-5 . CASGLGLTRETQYF TGTGCTAGTGGTTTGGGCCTCACACGAGAGACCCAGTACTTC
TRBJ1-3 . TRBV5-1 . CASRILGTPGNTIYF TGCGCCAGCAGGATTCTTGGGACACCTGGAAACACCATATATTTT
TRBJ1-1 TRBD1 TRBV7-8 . CASSPGTGRSEAFF TGTGCCAGCAGCCCGGGGACAGGTCGTTCTGAAGCTTTCTTT
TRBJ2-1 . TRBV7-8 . CASSRDGGSYNEQFF TGTGCCAGCAGCCGAGACGGGGGATCCTACAATGAGCAGTTCTTC
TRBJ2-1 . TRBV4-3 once CASSQGSSIDEQFF TGCGCCAGCAGCCAAGGAAGTTCCATAGATGAGCAGTTCTTC
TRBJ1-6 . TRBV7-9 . CASSLVAGGTINSPLHF TGTGCCAGCAGCTTAGTCGCGGGGGGTACTATTAATTCACCCCTCCACTTT
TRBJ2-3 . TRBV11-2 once CASRTWGGRVTDTQYF TGTGCCAGCAGAACTTGGGGGGGGCGAGTTACAGATACGCAGTATTTT
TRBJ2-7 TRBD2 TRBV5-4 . CASSPRGTSGGYSYEQYF TGTGCCAGCAGCCCTCGGGGGACTAGCGGGGGATACTCCTACGAGCAGTACTTC
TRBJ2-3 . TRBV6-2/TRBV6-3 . CASSYGFGGRDTQYF TGTGCCAGCAGTTACGGATTCGGGGGGCGGGATACGCAGTATTTT
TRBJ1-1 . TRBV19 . CASSIGAGMNTEAFF TGTGCCAGTAGTATAGGAGCAGGGATGAACACTGAAGCTTTCTTT
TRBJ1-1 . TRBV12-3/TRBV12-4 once CASSFRGSTEAFF TGTGCCAGCAGTTTTCGGGGGAGCACTGAAGCTTTCTTT
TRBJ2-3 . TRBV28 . CASTDSDTDTQYF TGTGCCAGCACCGACAGTGACACAGATACGCAGTATTTT
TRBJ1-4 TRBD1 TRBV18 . CASSAGQGDEKLFF TGTGCCAGCTCAGCGGGACAGGGAGATGAAAAACTGTTTTTT
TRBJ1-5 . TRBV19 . CASMGRDQPQHF TGTGCCAGTATGGGGAGGGATCAGCCCCAGCATTTT
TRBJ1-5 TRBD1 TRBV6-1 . CASNPTGGYHQPQHF TGTGCCAGCAACCCGACAGGGGGATACCATCAGCCCCAGCATTTT
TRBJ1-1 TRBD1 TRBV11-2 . CASSLQAGQWTEAFF TGTGCCAGCAGCTTACAGGCGGGACAGTGGACTGAAGCTTTCTTT
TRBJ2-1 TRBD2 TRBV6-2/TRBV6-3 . CASSLLAGGPYNEQFF TGTGCCAGCAGTTTGCTAGCGGGGGGGCCCTACAATGAGCAGTTCTTC
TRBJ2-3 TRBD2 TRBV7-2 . CASSSLAGGTDTQYF TGTGCCAGCAGCTCTCTAGCGGGGGGAACAGATACGCAGTATTTT
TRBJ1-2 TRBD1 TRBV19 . CASNPRRGQSYGYTF TGTGCCAGTAACCCGAGGAGGGGGCAAAGCTATGGCTACACCTTC
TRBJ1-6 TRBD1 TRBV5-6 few CASSPDRGPFSSYNSPLHF TGTGCCAGCAGTCCCGACAGGGGGCCTTTTAGCTCCTATAATTCACCCCTCCACTTT
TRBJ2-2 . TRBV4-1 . CASSQEWEGARNTGELFF TGCGCCAGCAGCCAAGAATGGGAAGGGGCGAGGAACACCGGGGAGCTGTTTTTT
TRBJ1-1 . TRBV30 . CAWSVPGDTEAFF TGTGCCTGGAGTGTACCGGGGGACACTGAAGCTTTCTTT
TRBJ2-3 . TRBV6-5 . CASTLDRNTDTQYF TGTGCCAGCACCTTGGACAGAAACACAGATACGCAGTATTTT
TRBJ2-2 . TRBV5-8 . CASSLRRGPAGELFF TGTGCCAGCAGCTTGCGCAGGGGCCCGGCCGGGGAGCTGTTTTTT
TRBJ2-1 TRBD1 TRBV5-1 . CASSMGQGGVNEQFF TGCGCCAGCAGCATGGGACAGGGGGGTGTCAATGAGCAGTTCTTC
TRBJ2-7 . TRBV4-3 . CASSQEWRSRRDPYEQYF TGCGCCAGCAGCCAAGAGTGGAGGTCCCGCCGCGACCCCTACGAGCAGTACTTC
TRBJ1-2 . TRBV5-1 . CASSLDGNYGYTF TGCGCCAGCAGCTTAGACGGGAACTATGGCTACACCTTC
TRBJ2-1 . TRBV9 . CASSFRGARLNEQFF TGTGCCAGCAGCTTCCGGGGGGCTCGGCTCAATGAGCAGTTCTTC